Sequencing of this TCR beta chain was carried out in a study of shared clonotypes between healthy human individuals. This clone was seen more than once but under ten times. The antigen remains undetermined. Division of CD4+ cells produced a CD45RA+ naive subset and a CD45RA-negative memory subset. The data were produced by immunoSEQ multiplex PCR, yet TCRdb's version contains in-frame clones alone and is incomplete. The top ten hold more than 1.5% of the sample, which has over 700,000 clones, over 55% seen once. J gave up 5 bases and V 5 bases, and 5 bases lay outside the gene matches. Germline values: CDR1 ENHRY, CDR2 SYGVKD. The CDR3 consists of 15 residues. Whole-study results and caveats: What naive subsets generally showed was a larger estimated richness than memory subsets showed. Despite large depth, rarefaction showed incomplete sorted-subset sequencing.

Material: memory CD4+ T cells sorted from blood. Subset noted: CD45RA-negative fraction. The chain has TRBV10-3 and TRBJ1-5; 11 nucleotides align to TRBD1. The origin of this receptor is a woman aged 25 to 45 in good health. CDR3 in amino acids: CAISLGQGVDQPQHF. The CDR3 nucleotides read TGTGCCATCAGTCTGGGACAGGGGGTGGATCAGCCCCAGCATTTT.